Below, 23 T cell receptor beta chains from the same sample are listed, as sequenced in a study of shared clonotypes between healthy human individuals. Sequenced by immunoSEQ multiplex PCR; TCRdb stores in-frame clones only, minus some. The sample contains some 2,000,000 clones, around 95% of which appear only once. Specimen: naive CD4+ T cells sorted from blood. The subset here: CD45RA+ positively selected. The receptors derive from a man in his late teens or twenties in good health.

This chain connects TRBV27 to TRBJ1-1, with 9 bases fitting TRBD1. The ends lost 6 bases at V and 7 bases at J; junction bases unmatched: 9. The CDR3 contains 14 residues. The germline V gene has CDR1 MNHEY and CDR2 SMNVEV (reference sequence). The CDR3 is CASRRTGVSVEAFF. In DNA, the CDR3 is TGTGCCAGCAGACGGACAGGGGTGAGTGTTGAAGCTTTCTTT.

A remark on this clone: This CDR3 is also generated by other DNA sequences in the sample. The genes are TRBV18 and TRBJ2-2, with 8 bases aligning to TRBD2. The length of the CDR3 is 15 residues. V trimming: 3 bases; J trimming: 4 bases; junction bases outside the gene matches: 4. Germline V gene lookup returns CDR1 KGHSH and CDR2 LQKENI. The CDR3 bases are TGTGCCAGCTCACCCCGGGAGGGTGGCACCGGGGAGCTGTTTTTT. It encodes CASSPREGGTGELFF.

The chain couples TRBV28 to TRBJ2-7, with 7 bases aligning to TRBD1. Per germline, CDR1 MDHEN and CDR2 SYDVKM. This CDR3 has 16 amino acids. V was clipped by 3 bases and J by 2 bases; unmatched bases: 10. As DNA, the CDR3 is TGTGCCAGCAGTTTTGTGTTGGGACAGCCAACCTACGAGCAGTACTTC. It encodes CASSFVLGQPTYEQYF.

The J gene is TRBJ2-5, the V gene TRBV5-1; 8 bases fit TRBD2. Germline V gives CDR1 SGHRS, CDR2 YFSETQ. Trimming removed 1 base from V and 5 bases from J; junction bases left unmatched: 7. The CDR3 totals 15 residues. The CDR3, as DNA: TGCGCCAGCAGCTTGTCGGCGGGGGGAATGGAGACCCAGTACTTC. It specifies CASSLSAGGMETQYF. Full variable domain (rest looked up from reference TRBV5-1 and TRBJ2-5): KAGVTQTPRYLIKTRGQQVTLSCSPISGHRSVSWYQQTPGQGLQFLFEYFSETQRNKGNFPGRFSGRQFSNSRSEMNVSTLELGDSALYLCASSLSAGGMETQYFGPGTRLLVL.

The chain uses TRBV30 and TRBJ2-7; 7 positions agree with TRBD1. Trimming cost V 0 bases and J 2 bases; bases outside gene matches: 1. Germline values: CDR1 GTSNPN, CDR2 SVGIG (reference sequence). The CDR3 covers 13 residues. The CDR3, as DNA: TGTGCCTGGAGTGTCGGGACAGCCTACGAGCAGTACTTC. Its protein is CAWSVGTAYEQYF.

V usage is TRBV4-2 and J usage is TRBJ2-3, with 9 nucleotides matching TRBD2. Germline assignment: CDR1 LGHNA and CDR2 YNFKEQ. The junction had 3 bases not matched to a gene; V was cut back by 1 base and J by 1 base. The CDR3 runs 16 residues. CDR3 loop: CASSQVAGDGTDTQYF. CDR3 bases: TGTGCCAGCAGCCAAGTAGCGGGAGACGGCACAGATACGCAGTATTTT.

This rearrangement joins TRBV10-3 to TRBJ2-1; D uncertain. V lost 5 bases to trimming and J lost 4 bases, with 18 bases between them. The CDR3 is made up of 16 amino acids. Germline V gene data show CDR1 as ENHRY and CDR2 as SYGVKD. The CDR3 DNA reads TGTGCCATCAGTCCCAGGTTGACTGAGCCTTACAATGAGCAGTTCTTC. Translating gives CAISPRLTEPYNEQFF.

J is TRBJ2-3 and V is TRBV28; 9 bases match TRBD1. The J segment lost 0 bases and the V segment lost 3 bases, leaving 16 bases of the junction unmatched. The CDR3 runs 20 residues. Germline V gene lookup returns CDR1 MDHEN and CDR2 SYDVKM. CDR3 loop: CASSLRWDRDGGTSTDTQYF. The CDR3 DNA sequence: TGTGCCAGCAGTTTGAGGTGGGACAGGGATGGCGGCACTAGCACAGATACGCAGTATTTT. Combining the CDR3 with reference TRBV28 and TRBJ2-3 gives the whole variable domain DVKVTQSSRYLVKRTGEKVFLECVQDMDHENMFWYRQDPGLGLRLIYFSYDVKMKEKGDIPEGYSVSREKKERFSLILESASTNQTSMYLCASSLRWDRDGGTSTDTQYFGPGTRLTVL.

V and J are TRBV6-5 and TRBJ1-2; possibly TRBD1 for D (6 bases). This CDR3 is built from 14 residues. Germline CDR1 is MNHEY and CDR2 is SVGAGI. V lost 2 bases and J lost 6, with 13 bases in between. CDR3 nucleotides: TGTGCCAGCAGTTACATCGGGGGCAGAGATGGCTACACCTTC. Residues: CASSYIGGRDGYTF.

The J gene is TRBJ1-1, the V gene TRBV11-2, with D perhaps matching TRBD1 (5 bases). This CDR3 comprises 17 residues. V shed 7 bases and J shed 1 base, with 22 bases lying between them. CDR1 is SGHAT, CDR2 FQNNGV, per germline. CDR3 sequence (DNA): TGTGCCAGCACCCCCTGGGGCCTTCTCGGGGAGAACACTGAAGCTTTCTTT. Translation: CASTPWGLLGENTEAFF.

As to this clone: Distinct nucleotide sequences in the sample also encode this CDR3. The rearrangement uses TRBV6-5 and TRBJ2-7; 10 nucleotides agree with TRBD2. Unmatched junction bases numbered 9, after V lost 5 bases and J lost 5 bases. The CDR3 has 15 amino acids. CDR1 is MNHEY and CDR2 is SVGAGI in the germline V gene. DNA for the CDR3: TGTGCCAGCAGTCGGGGTACTAGCGGGACCCACGAGCAGTACTTC. Translated: CASSRGTSGTHEQYF.

This sequence joins TRBV7-8 and TRBJ1-5; 9 bases align to TRBD1. Germline trimming cut 5 bases from V and 2 bases from J; bases unmatched to any gene: 4. Germline CDR1 SGHVS, CDR2 FQNEAQ. This CDR3 has 15 residues. The CDR3 coding sequence is TGTGCCAGCAGCAGTCGACAGGGGGGCAATCAGCCCCAGCATTTT. Translation gives CASSSRQGGNQPQHF.

The rearrangement joins TRBV10-1 to TRBJ2-5; TRBD1 matches at 7 bases. Germline CDR1 is WNHNN and CDR2 is SYGVQD (reference sequence). The V gene end was trimmed by 4 bases and the J gene end by 5 bases; junction bases not matched to a gene: 7. This CDR3 has 14 amino acids. The CDR3 bases are TGCGCCAGCAGTGCCACAGGGGTTCGGGAGACCCAGTACTTC. This translates into CASSATGVRETQYF.

The genes are TRBV28 and TRBJ2-1; 12 bases align to TRBD2. Germline-derived CDR1 and CDR2 are MDHEN and SYDVKM. V was clipped by 7 bases and J by 7 bases; unmatched bases: 8. The CDR3 is made up of 15 amino acids. CDR3 nucleotide sequence: TGTGCCAGCACTAGCGGGGGGGATCTCTGGAATGAGCAGTTCTTC. It codes for CASTSGGDLWNEQFF.

The count of this clone is one. The chain is built from TRBV5-1 and TRBJ2-5; no firm D call. Germline assignment: CDR1 SGHRS and CDR2 YFSETQ. V was clipped by 0 bases and J by 6 bases, with 9 bases between them. The CDR3 totals 13 residues. In DNA form, the CDR3 reads TGCGCCAGCAGCTTGGATTTGTTACAGACCCAGTACTTC. It is translated as CASSLDLLQTQYF.

This chain uses TRBV7-9 with TRBJ2-7, with D perhaps TRBD1 or TRBD2 (5 bases each). The CDR3 length is 16 residues. Germline V gene sequence: CDR1 SEHNR, CDR2 FQNEAQ (reference sequence). V gave up 4 bases and J gave up 1 base, with 17 bases separating them. The CDR3: CASSSEGDPRSYEQYF. In nucleotides, the CDR3 is TGTGCCAGCAGCTCTGAAGGGGACCCCAGGTCCTACGAGCAGTACTTC.

J is TRBJ2-7 and V is TRBV6-1; D unclear. The germline V gene has CDR1 MNHNS and CDR2 SASEGT. V was pared by 5 bases and J by 2 bases, with 7 bases between. CDR3 length: 12 residues. CDR3 DNA sequence: TGTGCCAGCAGTTATATGACCTACGAGCAGTACTTC. Protein product: CASSYMTYEQYF.

This rearrangement joins TRBV5-1 to TRBJ1-2; D is ambiguous. Germline assignment: CDR1 SGHRS and CDR2 YFSETQ. Between the trimmed V and J ends, which lost 3 bases and 5 bases, there was a span of 5 bases. CDR3 length: 11 residues. DNA of the CDR3: TGCGCCAGCAGCTCGGGGTATGGCTACACCTTC. Its protein product is CASSSGYGYTF.

A note on this clone: Other nucleotide sequences from this sample produce the same CDR3. The chain is built from TRBV9 and TRBJ2-3; D unresolved. With 0 bases removed from V and 5 bases from J, the gap between germline ends came to 4 bases. The CDR3 covers 12 residues. Per germline, CDR1 SGDLS and CDR2 YYNGEE. The CDR3 here is CASSVDLDTQYF. The CDR3 DNA reads as TGTGCCAGCAGCGTAGATCTAGATACGCAGTATTTT.

V usage is TRBV5-3 and J usage is TRBJ2-4, with D uncertain. TRBV5-3 is marked as an open reading frame, function uncertain. The CDR3 loop spans 13 amino acids. V lost 4 bases and J 7 bases, leaving 12 bases between the germline ends. CDR3 region: CARSPPPGNIQYF. The CDR3 region has the DNA TGTGCCAGAAGCCCCCCGCCCGGCAACATTCAGTACTTC.

CDR3: CASSEGRDYGYTF. The CDR3 DNA sequence: TGTGCCAGCAGTGAGGGCAGGGACTATGGCTACACCTTC. The chain uses TRBV2 and TRBJ1-2, with D possibly being TRBD1 (5 bases). Germline CDR1 and CDR2: SNHLY and FYNNEI. With 3 bases removed from V and 3 bases from J, the gap between germline ends came to 8 bases. The CDR3 covers 13 residues. Full variable domain (remainder filled in from reference TRBV2 and TRBJ1-2): EPEVTQTPSHQVTQMGQEVILRCVPISNHLYFYWYRQILGQKVEFLVSFYNNEISEKSEIFDDQFSVERPDGSNFTLKIRSTKLEDSAMYFCASSEGRDYGYTFGSGTRLTVV.

This clone was observed a single time. The rearrangement joins TRBV10-3 to TRBJ2-3, with 9 bases matching TRBD2. This CDR3 is built from 14 residues. Germline trimming cut 7 bases from V and 4 bases from J; bases unmatched to any gene: 6. CDR1 is ENHRY and CDR2 is SYGVKD in the germline V gene. CDR3: CAITEREDSDTQYF. DNA of the CDR3: TGTGCCATCACGGAGCGGGAGGATTCAGATACGCAGTATTTT.

The chain uses TRBV7-9 and TRBJ2-2; no firm D call. The germline V gene has CDR1 SEHNR and CDR2 FQNEAQ (reference sequence). The ends were cut back, 4 bases at V and 4 bases at J, with 10 bases in the middle. There are 14 residues in the CDR3. The CDR3 reads CASSSSLPTGELFF. Here the CDR3 DNA reads TGTGCCAGCAGCTCCTCCTTACCCACCGGGGAGCTGTTTTTT. The entire variable domain, with the rest obtained from reference TRBV7-9 and TRBJ2-2, is as follows: DTGVSQNPRHKITKRGQNVTFRCDPISEHNRLYWYRQTLGQGPEFLTYFQNEAQLEKSRLLSDRFSAERPKGSFSTLEIQRTEQGDSAMYLCASSSSLPTGELFFGEGSRLTVL.